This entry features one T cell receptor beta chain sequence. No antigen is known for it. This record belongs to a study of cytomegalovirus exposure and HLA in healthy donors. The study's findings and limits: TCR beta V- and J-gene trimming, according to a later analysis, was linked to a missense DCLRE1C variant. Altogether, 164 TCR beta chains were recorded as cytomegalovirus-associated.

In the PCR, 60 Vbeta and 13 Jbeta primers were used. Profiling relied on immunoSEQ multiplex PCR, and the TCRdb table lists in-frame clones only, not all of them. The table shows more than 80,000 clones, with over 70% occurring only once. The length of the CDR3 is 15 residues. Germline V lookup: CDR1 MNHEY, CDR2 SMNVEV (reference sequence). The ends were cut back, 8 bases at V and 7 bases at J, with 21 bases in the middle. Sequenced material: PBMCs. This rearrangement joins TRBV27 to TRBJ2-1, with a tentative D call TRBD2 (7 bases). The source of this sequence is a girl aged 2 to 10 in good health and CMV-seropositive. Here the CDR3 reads CASAVGWGRGNEQFF. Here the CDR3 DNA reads TGTGCCAGCGCAGTCGGGTGGGGGAGGGGGAATGAGCAGTTCTTC.